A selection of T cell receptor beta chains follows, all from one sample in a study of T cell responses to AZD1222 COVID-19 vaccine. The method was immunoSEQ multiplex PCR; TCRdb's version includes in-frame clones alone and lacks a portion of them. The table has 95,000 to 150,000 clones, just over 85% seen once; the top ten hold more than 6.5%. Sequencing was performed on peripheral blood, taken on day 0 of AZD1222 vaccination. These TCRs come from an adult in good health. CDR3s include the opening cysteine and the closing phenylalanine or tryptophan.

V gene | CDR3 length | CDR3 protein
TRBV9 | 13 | CASSSGQNSPLHF
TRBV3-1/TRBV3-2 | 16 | CASSQGLRRLQETQYF
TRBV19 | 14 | CASRDPGLRETQYF
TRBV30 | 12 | CAWSVWEETQYF
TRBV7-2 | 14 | CASSLGQGLYGYTF
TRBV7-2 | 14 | CASSLGTGQETQYF
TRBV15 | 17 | CATSVGTSGGRWETQYF
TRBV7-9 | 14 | CASSLTSGGTEAFF
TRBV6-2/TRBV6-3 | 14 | CASSWTGGNQPQHF
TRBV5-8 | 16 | CASSPWTAPNTGELFF
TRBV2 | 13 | CASTGTGGLGYTF
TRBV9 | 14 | CASSGPLANQPQHF
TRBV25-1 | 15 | CASSEYTGTETPLHF
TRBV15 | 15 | CATSPEGTLGNTIYF
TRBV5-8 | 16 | CASSRDLRASGETQYF